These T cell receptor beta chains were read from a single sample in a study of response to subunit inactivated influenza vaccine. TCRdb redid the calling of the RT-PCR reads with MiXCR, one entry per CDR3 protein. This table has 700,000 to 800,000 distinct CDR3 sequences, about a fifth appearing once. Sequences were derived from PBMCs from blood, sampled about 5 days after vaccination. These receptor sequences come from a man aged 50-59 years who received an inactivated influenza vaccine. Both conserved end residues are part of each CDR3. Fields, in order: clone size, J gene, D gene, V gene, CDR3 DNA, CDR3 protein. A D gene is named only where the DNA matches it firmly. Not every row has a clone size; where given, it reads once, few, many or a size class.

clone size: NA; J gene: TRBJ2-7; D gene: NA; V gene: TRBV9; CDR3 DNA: TGTGCCAGCAGCGCCCAGGCTAGCGACTCCTACGAGCAGTACTTC; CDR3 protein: CASSAQASDSYEQYF
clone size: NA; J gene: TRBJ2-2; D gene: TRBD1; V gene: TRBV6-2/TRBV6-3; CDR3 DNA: TGTGCCAGCATGAAGGACAGGGGGCGATCCGGGGAGCTGTTTTTT; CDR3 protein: CASMKDRGRSGELFF
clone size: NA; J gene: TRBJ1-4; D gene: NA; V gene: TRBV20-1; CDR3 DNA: TGCAGTGCTATTGGGGCTGGGGAAAAACTGTTTTTT; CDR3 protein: CSAIGAGEKLFF
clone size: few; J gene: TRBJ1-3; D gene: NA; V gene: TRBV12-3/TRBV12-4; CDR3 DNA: TGTGCCAGCAGCCGTACCGGACAGAGCTCTGGAAACACCATATATTTT; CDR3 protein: CASSRTGQSSGNTIYF
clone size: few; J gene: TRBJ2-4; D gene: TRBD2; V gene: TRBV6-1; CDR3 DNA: TGTGCCACGGCCCAGGGACTAGGGATAAACATTCAGTACTTC; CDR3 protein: CATAQGLGINIQYF
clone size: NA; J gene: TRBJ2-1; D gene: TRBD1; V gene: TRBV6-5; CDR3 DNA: TGTGCCAGCAGTTACGGGGACAGGGTCTACAATGAGCAGTTCTTC; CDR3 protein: CASSYGDRVYNEQFF
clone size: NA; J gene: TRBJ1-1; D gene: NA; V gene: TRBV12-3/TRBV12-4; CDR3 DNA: TGTGCCAGCAGTCGAAATCGCCGCACTGAAGCTTTCTTT; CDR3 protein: CASSRNRRTEAFF
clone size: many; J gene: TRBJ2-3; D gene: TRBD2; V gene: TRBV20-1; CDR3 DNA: TGCAGTGCTACGACATTTACGGGCGGGAGGGATACGCAGTATTTT; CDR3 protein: CSATTFTGGRDTQYF
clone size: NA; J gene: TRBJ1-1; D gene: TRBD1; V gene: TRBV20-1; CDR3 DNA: TGCAGTGCAGGGCACAGGGGGATGGACACTGAAGCTTTCTTT; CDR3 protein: CSAGHRGMDTEAFF
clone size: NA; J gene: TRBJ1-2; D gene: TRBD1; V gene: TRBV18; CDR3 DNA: TGTGCCAGCTCACCTCGGGACAGCCGAGCTAACTATGGCTACACCTTC; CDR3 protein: CASSPRDSRANYGYTF
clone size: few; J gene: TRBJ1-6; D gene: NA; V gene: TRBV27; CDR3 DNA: TGTGCCAGCAGTTACGGTTTGGGGGGCCGGTCACCCCTCCACTTT; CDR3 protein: CASSYGLGGRSPLHF
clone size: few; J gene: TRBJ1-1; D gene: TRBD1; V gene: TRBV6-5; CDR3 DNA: TGTGCCAGCAGTTGGGACAGGAACACTGAAGCTTTCTTT; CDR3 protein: CASSWDRNTEAFF
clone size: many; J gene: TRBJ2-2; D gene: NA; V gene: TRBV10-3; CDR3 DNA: TGTGCCATCAGTGGCGGGGTTGAGCTGTTTTTT; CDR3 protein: CAISGGVELFF
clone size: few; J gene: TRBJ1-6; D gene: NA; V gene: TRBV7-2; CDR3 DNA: TGTGCCAGCAGCCCGTACCCGGACAGCAGATGGGAATCACCCCTCCACTTT; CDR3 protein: CASSPYPDSRWESPLHF
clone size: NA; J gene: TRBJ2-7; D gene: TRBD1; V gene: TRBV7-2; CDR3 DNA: TGTGCCAGCAGCACCCGACAGGGCCCCTACGAGCAGTACTTC; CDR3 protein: CASSTRQGPYEQYF
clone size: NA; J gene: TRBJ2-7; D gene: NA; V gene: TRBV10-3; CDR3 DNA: TGTGCCATCAGCGACATTCTAGGGGTAAGCTCCTACGAGCAGTACTTC; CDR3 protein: CAISDILGVSSYEQYF
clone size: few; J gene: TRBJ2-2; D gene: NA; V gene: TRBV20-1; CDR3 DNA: TGCAGTGCTAGCTGGGGGGCCAACACCGGGGAGCTGTTTTTT; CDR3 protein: CSASWGANTGELFF
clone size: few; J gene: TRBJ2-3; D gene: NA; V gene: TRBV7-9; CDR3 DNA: TGTGCCAGCAGCTTAGCTCAGAGGGATCCCACAGATACGCAGTATTTT; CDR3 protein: CASSLAQRDPTDTQYF
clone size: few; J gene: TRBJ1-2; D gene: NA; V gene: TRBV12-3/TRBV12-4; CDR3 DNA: TGTGCCAGCACTTGGCACAGGGATGGCTACACCTTC; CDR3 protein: CASTWHRDGYTF
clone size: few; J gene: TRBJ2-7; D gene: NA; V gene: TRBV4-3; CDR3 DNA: TGCGCCAGCAGCCGAGGCCGGGACGGGAGCTACGAGCAGTACTTC; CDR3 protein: CASSRGRDGSYEQYF
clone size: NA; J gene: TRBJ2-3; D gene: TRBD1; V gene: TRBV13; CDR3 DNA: TGTGCCAGCAGCTTCCCGACAGGGGGGCTGGTACTTCATCCTTCAACCACAGATACGCAGTATTTT; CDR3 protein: CASSFPTGGLVLHPSTTDTQYF
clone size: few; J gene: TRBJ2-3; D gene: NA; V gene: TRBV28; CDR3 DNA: TGTGCCAGCAACCTCCCCGGGATTACGTGGGATTTT; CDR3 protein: CASNLPGITWDF
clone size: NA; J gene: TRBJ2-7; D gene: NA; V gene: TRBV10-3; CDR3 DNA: TGTGCCATCAGTGAGTCGACTCTGGGCGGCTACGAGCAGTACTTC; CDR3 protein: CAISESTLGGYEQYF
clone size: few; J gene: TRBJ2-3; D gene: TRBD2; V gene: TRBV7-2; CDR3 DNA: TGTGCCAGCAGCTCCGTGTGGCTAGCGGGGGAAACAGATACGCAGTATTTT; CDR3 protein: CASSSVWLAGETDTQYF
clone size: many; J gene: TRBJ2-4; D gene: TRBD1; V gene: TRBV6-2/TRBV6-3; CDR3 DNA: TGTGCCAGCAGTTATCCTATAAGCCTTGACAGGGACGGCAAAAACATTCAGTACTTC; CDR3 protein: CASSYPISLDRDGKNIQYF
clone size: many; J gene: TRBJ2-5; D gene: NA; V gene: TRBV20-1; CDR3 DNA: TGCAGTGCTAGAGGACCTAGGTGGGGGGCCCACACACCGTACCAAGAGACCCAGTACTTC; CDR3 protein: CSARGPRWGAHTPYQETQYF
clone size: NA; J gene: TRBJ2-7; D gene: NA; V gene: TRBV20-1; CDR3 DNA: TGCAGTGCTAGTCGGGGGCCACCCTACGAGCAGTACTTC; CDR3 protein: CSASRGPPYEQYF
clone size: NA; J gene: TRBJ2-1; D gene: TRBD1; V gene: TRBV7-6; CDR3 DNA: TGTGCCAGCAGCCCCCGACAGGGGGTAAGGAATGAGCAGTTCTTC; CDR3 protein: CASSPRQGVRNEQFF
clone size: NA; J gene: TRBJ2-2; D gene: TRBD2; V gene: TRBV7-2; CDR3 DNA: TGTGCCAGCAGCCCTATGGGGACTACGAACACCGGGGAGCTGTTTTTT; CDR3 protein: CASSPMGTTNTGELFF
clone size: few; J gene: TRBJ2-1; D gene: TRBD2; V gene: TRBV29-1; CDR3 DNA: TGCAGCGTTCATCCGCTAGCGGGGGGTTACGGTGAGCAGTTCTTC; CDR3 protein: CSVHPLAGGYGEQFF
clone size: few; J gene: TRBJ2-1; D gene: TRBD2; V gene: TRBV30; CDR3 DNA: TGTGCCTGGAGTGTACAATCTCAGCGGGACCTACCGTTCTTC; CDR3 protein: CAWSVQSQRDLPFF
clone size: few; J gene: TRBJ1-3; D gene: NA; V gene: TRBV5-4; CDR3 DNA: TGTGCCAGCAGCCCTTTTGGCGGGAGCTCTGGAAACACCATATATTTT; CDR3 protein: CASSPFGGSSGNTIYF
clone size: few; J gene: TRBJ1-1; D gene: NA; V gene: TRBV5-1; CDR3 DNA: TGCGCCAGCAGCTTGGATTCGGGTAGCTACACTGAAGCTTTCTTT; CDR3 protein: CASSLDSGSYTEAFF
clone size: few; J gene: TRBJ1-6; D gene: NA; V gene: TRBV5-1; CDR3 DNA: TGCGCCAGCAGCCTGGAGGGAGGATCCCTCCACTTT; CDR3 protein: CASSLEGGSLHF
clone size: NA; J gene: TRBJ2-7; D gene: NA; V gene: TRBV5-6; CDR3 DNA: TGTGCCAGCAGCTCCCGGGTAGCGAGATACGAGCAGTACTTC; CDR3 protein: CASSSRVARYEQYF
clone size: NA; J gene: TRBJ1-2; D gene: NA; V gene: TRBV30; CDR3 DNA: TGTGCCTGGGACTTTGGGACCCACAAGGGCTACACCTTC; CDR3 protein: CAWDFGTHKGYTF
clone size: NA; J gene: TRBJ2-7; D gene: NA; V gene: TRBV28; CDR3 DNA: TGTGCCAGCAGTTTATTTTTGGGGACAGGGACTAGCGAGCAGTACTTC; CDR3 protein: CASSLFLGTGTSEQYF
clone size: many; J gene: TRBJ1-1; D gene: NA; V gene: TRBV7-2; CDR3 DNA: TGTGCCAGCAGCTTAGCGTCAGGGGTGGACACTGAAGCTTTCTTT; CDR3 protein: CASSLASGVDTEAFF
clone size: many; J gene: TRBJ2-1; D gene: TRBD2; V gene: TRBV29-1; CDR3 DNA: TGCAGCGTTGTGCCCATTACTAGCGATAGCTCCTACAATGAGCAGTTCTTC; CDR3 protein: CSVVPITSDSSYNEQFF
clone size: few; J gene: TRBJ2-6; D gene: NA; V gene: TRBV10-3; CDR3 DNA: TGTGCCATCAGTGAGTCGACGCGGGGGCCATCTGGGGCCAACGTCCTGACTTTC; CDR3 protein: CAISESTRGPSGANVLTF
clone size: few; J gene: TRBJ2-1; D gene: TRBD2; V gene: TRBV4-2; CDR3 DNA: TGTGCCAGCAGCCAGACTAGCGGCCGGAACAATGAGCAGTTCTTC; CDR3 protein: CASSQTSGRNNEQFF
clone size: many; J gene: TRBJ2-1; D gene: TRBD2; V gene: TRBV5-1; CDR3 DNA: TGCGCCAGCAGCTTGGCCGGACTAGCTTACAATGAGCAGTTCTTC; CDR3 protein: CASSLAGLAYNEQFF
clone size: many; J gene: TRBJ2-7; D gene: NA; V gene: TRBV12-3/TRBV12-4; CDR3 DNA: TGTGCCAGCAGTCCGGGGCAGCGCCTCGAGCAGTACTTC; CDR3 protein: CASSPGQRLEQYF
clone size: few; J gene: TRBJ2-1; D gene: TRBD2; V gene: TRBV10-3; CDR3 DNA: TGTGCCATCAGCCCTCATACTAGCGAGCCTTACAATGAGCAGTTCTTC; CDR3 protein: CAISPHTSEPYNEQFF
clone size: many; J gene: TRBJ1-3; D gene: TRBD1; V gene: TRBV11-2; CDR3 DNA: TGTGCCAGCAGCCAGTACAGGGGGCGACTTGGAAACACCATATATTTT; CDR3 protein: CASSQYRGRLGNTIYF